The 26 T cell receptor beta chains below were found in one sample sequenced in a study of T-cell reconstitution after alpha-beta-depleted transplantation in children. The authors prepared the TCRbeta library with unique molecular identifiers. TCRdb ran MiXCR on the PCR reads and lists one entry per CDR3 protein. In the table there are about 610,000 distinct CDR3 sequences, roughly a tenth of which are singletons. Material: PBMCs from the stem cell graft donor, obtained from the stem cell graft. The receptors stem from a human donor who donated a stem cell graft to a child with acute myeloid leukemia.

This chain connects TRBV7-3 to TRBJ2-1, with TRBD2 identical over 9 bases. This CDR3 is 14 amino acids long. Germline-derived CDR1 and CDR2 are SGHTA and FQGTGA. With 5 bases clipped from V and 8 bases from J, the junction kept 7 bases outside the gene matches. The CDR3 DNA sequence: TGTGCCAGCAGCCAAGGACTAGCGATGGATGAGCAGTTCTTC. Encoded protein: CASSQGLAMDEQFF.

This clonotype was detected only a few times. This chain links TRBV7-9 with TRBJ2-1; 9 nucleotides align to TRBD2. V shed 5 bases, J shed 6 bases, and the junction held 8 bases outside the gene matches. Germline loops: CDR1 SEHNR, CDR2 FQNEAQ (reference sequence). This CDR3 contains 15 residues. For the CDR3, the DNA is TGTGCCAGCAGCACCCTTGGCGGGAGGGCCAATGAGCAGTTCTTC. Amino acid sequence: CASSTLGGRANEQFF.

The chain carries TRBV28 and TRBJ2-2; TRBD1 agrees at 10 bases. V gave up 1 base and J gave up 4 bases; unmatched junction bases: 3. Per germline, CDR1 MDHEN and CDR2 SYDVKM. This CDR3 is 16 amino acids long. CDR3 sequence reads: CASSLFGTGATGELFF. CDR3 sequence (DNA): TGTGCCAGCAGTTTATTCGGGACAGGGGCCACCGGGGAGCTGTTTTTT.

The gene calls are TRBV5-6 and TRBJ1-1; a weak D match, TRBD1 (5 bases). The ends were cut back, 4 bases at V and 0 bases at J, with 19 bases in the middle. CDR1 SGHDT and CDR2 YYEEEE come from the germline V gene. The CDR3 totals 17 residues. The chain's CDR3 is CASSPIGGGVMNTEAFF. DNA of the CDR3: TGTGCCAGCAGCCCAATTGGGGGGGGAGTGATGAACACTGAAGCTTTCTTT.

The chain recombines TRBV12-3 or TRBV12-4 with TRBJ1-4, with TRBD1 identical over 7 bases. The CDR3 sequence is 15 residues long. V gave up 5 bases and J gave up 8 bases; unmatched junction bases: 11. CDR3 in DNA: TGTGCCAGCAGTCGTTCTCAGGGGGGTGGAGAAAAACTGTTTTTT. This sequence encodes CASSRSQGGGEKLFF.

V and J are TRBV6-5 and TRBJ1-2, with D possibly being TRBD1 (6 bases). Per the germline V gene, CDR1 is MNHEY and CDR2 is SVGAGI. Trimming removed 2 bases from V and 1 base from J, with 20 bases in between. There are 18 residues in the CDR3. CDR3 coding DNA: TGTGCCAGCAGTTACCCTACAGGGCCCCGGGACGTTAACTATGGCTACACCTTC. Protein sequence: CASSYPTGPRDVNYGYTF.

The table lists this clonotype with a few counts. The genes are TRBV7-2 and TRBJ1-4; 9 bases align to TRBD1. The CDR3 is made up of 14 amino acids. The germline gives CDR1 SGHTA, CDR2 FQGNSA. Germline trimming cut 5 bases from V and 8 bases from J; bases unmatched to any gene: 6. This CDR3 reads CASSPGQGREKLFF. For the CDR3, the DNA is TGTGCCAGCAGCCCGGGACAGGGTAGGGAAAAACTGTTTTTT.

The rearrangement joins TRBV12-3 or TRBV12-4 to TRBJ2-7, with TRBD1 matching 7 bases. Losses at the gene ends were 5 bases for V and 2 bases for J; bases not matched to a gene: 3. The CDR3 extends over 13 amino acids. The CDR3 loop reads CASSMGQPYEQYF. The DNA of the CDR3 is TGTGCCAGCAGTATGGGACAGCCCTACGAGCAGTACTTC.

As DNA, the CDR3 is TGCAGTGCTAGCCCCCTCTCCGCGGGAGGGCTCGGGGGGCAGTACTTC. Its translation is CSASPLSAGGLGGQYF. This chain joins TRBV20-1 and TRBJ2-7; 9 bases map to TRBD2. The V gene's germline CDR1 is DFQATT and CDR2 SNEGSKA (reference sequence). This CDR3 spans 16 amino acids. Losses at the gene ends were 3 bases for V and 9 bases for J; bases not matched to a gene: 18.

This clonotype was detected many times. This chain links TRBV20-1 with TRBJ1-4, with a possible D match to TRBD1 (5 bases). Germline V gene data show CDR1 as DFQATT and CDR2 as SNEGSKA (reference sequence). This CDR3 is 15 amino acids long. V lost 1 base and J 8 bases, leaving 17 bases between the germline ends. The CDR3 protein is CSARGGGPGKEKLFF. For the CDR3, the DNA is TGCAGTGCTAGAGGGGGCGGCCCAGGAAAGGAAAAACTGTTTTTT.

Only one count was recorded for this clonotype. The chain employs TRBV12-3 or TRBV12-4 and TRBJ2-2; possibly TRBD2 for D (5 bases). V was trimmed by 5 bases and J by 0 bases, leaving 19 bases between them. The CDR3 extends over 18 amino acids. The CDR3 loop reads CASSPLRRGKANTGELFF. The CDR3 coding sequence is TGTGCCAGCAGTCCACTCCGACGGGGAAAGGCGAACACCGGGGAGCTGTTTTTT.

V usage is TRBV5-6 and J usage is TRBJ1-5; the D gene is possibly TRBD1 (5 bases). Germline V CDR1 and CDR2: SGHDT, YYEEEE. V lost 0 bases to trimming and J lost 2 bases, with 9 bases between them. The CDR3 has 15 residues. The CDR3, as DNA: TGTGCCAGCAGCTTGGGACAGATCCGCAATCAGCCCCAGCATTTT. It specifies CASSLGQIRNQPQHF.

The rearrangement joins TRBV21-1 to TRBJ2-5; the D segment call TRBD2 is taken from the table without a DNA check. TRBV21-1 counts as a pseudogene. The CDR3 is made up of 18 amino acids. The CDR3 region has the DNA TGTGCCAGCAGCAAAAGACTAGCGGGAGGCCGACGAGGAGAGACCCAGTACTTC. Amino acid sequence: CASSKRLAGGRRGETQYF.

The chain has TRBV6-5 and TRBJ2-7, with D unresolved. This CDR3 has 15 residues. V lost 3 bases and J 6 bases, leaving 18 bases between the germline ends. Germline CDR1 reads MNHEY; CDR2 reads SVGAGI. The DNA for the CDR3 is TGTGCCAGCAGTTATGGGCTGAGTTTATCGTCCGAGCAGTACTTC. Its translation is CASSYGLSLSSEQYF.

Many counts were recorded for this clonotype. The chain recombines TRBV4-3 with TRBJ2-1, with 13 bases lining up with TRBD2. Per the germline V gene, CDR1 is LGHNA and CDR2 is YSLEER. J was trimmed by 9 bases and V by 0 bases; bases with no gene match: 5. This CDR3 is 16 amino acids long. The CDR3 sequence is CASSQELGLAGREQFF. CDR3 nucleotide sequence: TGCGCCAGCAGCCAAGAGTTGGGACTAGCGGGGCGTGAGCAGTTCTTC.

This clonotype has a count of ten or more. The CDR3 coding sequence is TGTGCCAGCAAGTTAGGACTAGCGGGAGGAGCAGATACGCAGTATTTT. The encoded protein is CASKLGLAGGADTQYF. The rearrangement uses TRBV12-3 or TRBV12-4 and TRBJ2-3; 14 nucleotides match TRBD2. The CDR3 spans 16 residues. Germline trimming cut 7 bases from V and 4 bases from J; bases unmatched to any gene: 7.

This clonotype was counted between two and nine times. This chain joins TRBV7-9 and TRBJ2-7, with D unclear. V lost 0 bases and J 3 bases, leaving 6 bases between the germline ends. Germline V gives CDR1 SEHNR, CDR2 FQNEAQ (reference sequence). The CDR3 extends over 13 amino acids. The CDR3 nucleotides read TGTGCCAGCAGCTTAGCTTCTGTCTACGAGCAGTACTTC. This encodes CASSLASVYEQYF.

This clonotype was recorded a few times. This chain uses TRBV30 with TRBJ2-1; 8 positions match TRBD2. Germline CDR1 is GTSNPN and CDR2 is SVGIG (reference sequence). The CDR3 has 16 residues. V lost 5 bases and J lost 8; bases outside the gene matches: 17. CDR3 in amino acids: CAWGPLGERELDEQFF. CDR3 DNA sequence: TGTGCCTGGGGACCCTTAGGTGAGCGGGAGCTGGATGAGCAGTTCTTC. The full variable domain, rest sourced from reference TRBV30 and TRBJ2-1, is SQTIHQWPATLVQPVGSPLSLECTVEGTSNPNLYWYRQAAGRGLQLLFYSVGIGQISSEVPQNLSASRPQDRQFILSSKKLLLSDSGFYLCAWGPLGERELDEQFFGPGTRLTVL.

J is TRBJ2-5 and V is TRBV20-1; 9 nucleotides line up with TRBD1. V was clipped by 5 bases and J by 1 base; unmatched bases: 8. CDR3 length: 15 residues. The germline CDR1 and CDR2 sequences are DFQATT and SNEGSKA (reference sequence). The CDR3: CSAGTGTGSQETQYF. The CDR3 DNA reads as TGCAGTGCTGGGACCGGGACAGGGAGCCAAGAGACCCAGTACTTC.

The chain has TRBV27 and TRBJ2-5; the D call may be TRBD1 or TRBD2 (5 bases each). V was clipped by 6 bases and J by 1 base, with 24 bases between them. The CDR3 runs to 18 residues. The germline V gene has CDR1 MNHEY and CDR2 SMNVEV (reference sequence). The CDR3 sequence: CASRRTLGPGPLQETQYF. CDR3 coding DNA: TGTGCCAGCAGGCGGACACTGGGGCCGGGACCGCTCCAAGAGACCCAGTACTTC.

This clonotype was seen a handful of times. The chain joins TRBV29-1 to TRBJ1-2, with D possibly matching TRBD1 (6 bases). The V gene's germline CDR1 is SQVTM and CDR2 ANQGSEA. This CDR3 is built from 14 residues. Trimming stripped 1 base from V and 0 bases from J, with 9 bases between. As DNA, the CDR3 is TGCAGCGTTGAAGGGACAGATCCTAACTATGGCTACACCTTC. Translating it yields CSVEGTDPNYGYTF.

The chain carries TRBV6-5 and TRBJ2-3; D may be TRBD2 (5 bases). V gave up 0 bases and J gave up 0 bases, with 7 bases separating them. The germline V gene encodes CDR1 MNHEY and CDR2 SVGAGI. This CDR3 contains 15 residues. The CDR3 DNA follows: TGTGCCAGCAGTTACTCAGCGGTGAGCACAGATACGCAGTATTTT. As protein: CASSYSAVSTDTQYF.

This clonotype was observed a handful of times. The V call is TRBV29-1, the J call TRBJ1-5; 10 nucleotides match TRBD1. J gave up 2 bases and V 5 bases, and 6 bases lay outside the gene matches. The germline CDR1 and CDR2 sequences are SQVTM and ANQGSEA. There are 15 residues in the CDR3. Here the CDR3 DNA reads TGCAGCGTTACGACAGGGGGCTTCGGCAATCAGCCCCAGCATTTT. Translation: CSVTTGGFGNQPQHF.

This chain uses TRBV20-1 with TRBJ2-3, with TRBD2 matching 11 bases. The V and J ends lost 1 base and 5 bases, in that order; junction bases with no gene match: 8. The CDR3 extends over 16 amino acids. Looked up from germline, CDR1 is DFQATT and CDR2 is SNEGSKA (reference sequence). The CDR3 region is CSARATLAGGLDTQYF. For the CDR3, the DNA is TGCAGTGCTAGAGCAACCCTAGCGGGAGGATTAGATACGCAGTATTTT.

A few counts support this clonotype. The genes are TRBV20-1 and TRBJ1-1; D might be TRBD1 (5 bases). This CDR3 region has 12 residues. Germline loops: CDR1 DFQATT, CDR2 SNEGSKA (reference sequence). The V gene lost 5 bases and the J gene lost 4 bases, with 11 bases spanning the gap. This chain's CDR3 is CSAWGGVTEAFF. The CDR3 nucleotides read TGCAGTGCTTGGGGCGGGGTCACTGAAGCTTTCTTT.

This clonotype came up a few times. CDR3 sequence reads: CASSDRTGGGTDTQYF. The CDR3 coding sequence is TGTGCCAGCAGCGACCGGACAGGCGGGGGGACAGATACGCAGTATTTT. This chain joins TRBV7-9 and TRBJ2-3; the D gene is possibly TRBD2 (8 bases). This CDR3 spans 16 amino acids. Per germline, CDR1 SEHNR and CDR2 FQNEAQ (reference sequence). Deletions cut 5 bases from V and 3 bases from J, with 18 bases between.